The 28 T cell receptor beta chains below come from one sample, sequenced in a study of blood T cell repertoires in COVID-19. The table came from immunoSEQ multiplex PCR; TCRdb's copy has only in-frame clones and leaves some out. The top ten clones hold approximately 12% of a sample with some 80,000 clones, roughly 80% of them seen once. Sequenced: peripheral blood. The origin of the receptors is a human donor in a cohort sampled during active COVID-19.

J is TRBJ1-1 and V is TRBV11-2, with D perhaps TRBD1 (6 bases). Germline V gene data show CDR1 as SGHAT and CDR2 as FQNNGV. The CDR3 contains 14 residues. V shed 0 bases and J shed 8 bases, with 13 bases lying between them. The CDR3 DNA is TGTGCCAGCAGCTTAGAGGGGGGGACACCAGAAGCTTTCTTT. Protein: CASSLEGGTPEAFF. The whole variable domain, remainder taken from reference TRBV11-2 and TRBJ1-1, is EAGVAQSPRYKIIEKRQSVAFWCNPISGHATLYWYQQILGQGPKLLIQFQNNGVVDDSQLPKDRFSAERLKGVDSTLKIQPAKLEDSAVYLCASSLEGGTPEAFFGQGTRLTVV.

The chain joins TRBV24-1 to TRBJ2-7, with unresolved D. Germline V gene sequence: CDR1 KGHDR, CDR2 SFDVKD. The CDR3 contains 14 residues. Between the trimmed V and J ends, which lost 0 bases and 9 bases, there was a span of 14 bases. The CDR3 DNA reads TGTGCCACCAGTGATTTGCAGGCCCCTGCCGCGCAGTACTTC. It yields the protein CATSDLQAPAAQYF.

The J gene is TRBJ2-7, the V gene TRBV11-2; D remains ambiguous. The CDR3 loop spans 11 amino acids. The V and J ends lost 5 bases and 6 bases respectively, with 8 bases between them. Germline lookup yields CDR1 SGHAT and CDR2 FQNNGV. Written as DNA, the CDR3 is TGTGCCAGCAGCGGTCAGGTCGAGCAGTACTTC. Its protein is CASSGQVEQYF. Full variable domain (remainder filled in from reference TRBV11-2 and TRBJ2-7): EAGVAQSPRYKIIEKRQSVAFWCNPISGHATLYWYQQILGQGPKLLIQFQNNGVVDDSQLPKDRFSAERLKGVDSTLKIQPAKLEDSAVYLCASSGQVEQYFGPGTRLTVT.

The V call is TRBV5-1, the J call TRBJ2-3, with D hard to call. This CDR3 is built from 15 residues. V shed 0 bases and J shed 6 bases, with 14 bases lying between them. Germline values: CDR1 SGHRS, CDR2 YFSETQ. CDR3 DNA: TGCGCCAGCAGCTTGGACAGACCCCAAAGGGATACGCAGTATTTT. It yields the protein CASSLDRPQRDTQYF.

This clone came up once. The chain joins TRBV19 to TRBJ2-7; D possibly corresponds to TRBD1 (7 bases). The germline V and J ends were trimmed by 3 bases and 4 bases, with 13 bases remaining between them. Germline CDR1 is LNHDA and CDR2 is SQIVND (reference sequence). The CDR3 length is 14 residues. CDR3 sequence reads: CASSMLAGGYEQYF. For the CDR3, the DNA is TGTGCCAGTAGTATGCTGGCAGGGGGGTACGAGCAGTACTTC.

The chain links TRBV11-2 to TRBJ2-1; D is possibly TRBD1 (6 bases). Germline V gene data show CDR1 as SGHAT and CDR2 as FQNNGV. This CDR3 is built from 14 residues. V lost 8 bases to trimming and J lost 9 bases, with 20 bases between them. Here the CDR3 reads CASLRDMTFGEQFF. For the CDR3, the DNA is TGTGCCAGCCTCCGGGACATGACTTTCGGTGAGCAGTTCTTC.

This chain uses TRBV5-5 with TRBJ2-7; the match to TRBD1 covers 7 bases. Germline V gene data show CDR1 as SGHKS and CDR2 as YYEKEE (reference sequence). V lost 5 bases and J lost 3; bases outside the gene matches: 8. This CDR3 comprises 14 residues. CDR3 sequence: CASRAGTEYYEQYF. In DNA, the CDR3 is TGTGCCAGCAGGGCCGGGACAGAGTACTACGAGCAGTACTTC.

This clone is medium-sized in the sample. The V and J genes are TRBV6-6 and TRBJ2-2; 9 nucleotides match TRBD1. J lost 6 bases, V lost 6 bases, and 8 bases had no gene match. Looked up from germline, CDR1 is MNHNY and CDR2 is SVGAGI (reference sequence). CDR3 size: 15 residues. The CDR3 nucleotides read TGTGCCAGCAGACCGGGACAGGGCCTCGCCGGGGAGCTGTTTTTT. Protein sequence: CASRPGQGLAGELFF.

The chain joins TRBV6-1 to TRBJ1-3, with a tentative D call TRBD1 (6 bases). V lost 2 bases and J 4 bases, leaving 12 bases between the germline ends. The CDR3 spans 15 residues. Germline V gene data show CDR1 as MNHNS and CDR2 as SASEGT. The CDR3 protein is CASSEYQGPGNTIYF. The CDR3 region has the DNA TGTGCCAGCAGTGAATATCAGGGGCCCGGAAACACCATATATTTT.

This clone has a handful of counts. The chain is built from TRBV27 and TRBJ1-2; TRBD1 aligns across 9 bases. V was pared by 6 bases and J by 4 bases, with 6 bases of the junction left unmatched. From germline, CDR1 is MNHEY and CDR2 SMNVEV (reference sequence). The length of the CDR3 is 14 residues. In DNA form, the CDR3 reads TGTGCCAGCAGACCACAGGGGGCTGGCTATGGCTACACCTTC. Translating gives CASRPQGAGYGYTF.

This chain joins TRBV2 and TRBJ2-5, with D unclear. V lost 7 bases and J 0 bases, leaving 9 bases between the germline ends. The germline gives CDR1 SNHLY, CDR2 FYNNEI. CDR3 length: 13 amino acids. The CDR3 is CASKVRYQETQYF. CDR3 nucleotide sequence: TGTGCCAGCAAGGTGCGGTACCAAGAGACCCAGTACTTC.

The table lists this clone with a few counts. The CDR3 bases are TGTGCCACCAGCAGAGGATCGGGAGGAATCTATGGCTACACCTTC. Its protein is CATSRGSGGIYGYTF. The genes are TRBV15 and TRBJ1-2; D gene ambiguous. CDR1 is LNHNV and CDR2 is YYDKDF in the germline V gene (reference sequence). Trimming shortened V by 1 base and J by 4 bases, and 13 bases separated the two germline ends. CDR3 length: 15 residues.

The J gene is TRBJ2-5, the V gene TRBV5-1; TRBD2 might be the D (5 bases). This CDR3 has 15 amino acids. The germline gives CDR1 SGHRS, CDR2 YFSETQ. The ends were cut back, 3 bases at V and 2 bases at J, with 14 bases in the middle. This chain's CDR3 is CASSSFGVAQETQYF. CDR3 DNA: TGCGCCAGCAGCTCCTTCGGGGTAGCTCAAGAGACCCAGTACTTC.

The chain couples TRBV18 to TRBJ1-3; perhaps TRBD1 as D (5 bases). The V and J ends lost 2 bases and 3 bases respectively, with 11 bases between them. The CDR3 loop spans 15 amino acids. Germline CDR1 and CDR2: KGHSH and LQKENI. The CDR3 region has the DNA TGTGCCAGCTCACCATGGCAGGGCAGTGGAAACACCATATATTTT. The encoded protein is CASSPWQGSGNTIYF.

Details on this clone: The same CDR3 is also encoded by other DNA sequences in this sample. This chain connects TRBV5-4 to TRBJ1-3, with D perhaps TRBD1 (6 bases). The V gene lost 1 base and the J gene lost 1 base, with 6 bases spanning the gap. Germline CDR1 is SGHNT and CDR2 is YYREEE (reference sequence). The CDR3 covers 14 residues. The CDR3: CASSLQGSGNTIYF. CDR3 DNA sequence: TGTGCCAGCAGCTTGCAGGGGTCTGGAAACACCATATATTTT.

The rearrangement joins TRBV19 to TRBJ1-5, with 9 bases that match TRBD1. The trim removed 5 bases at V and 9 bases at J, leaving 11 bases unmatched. The CDR3 has 15 amino acids. Per germline, CDR1 LNHDA and CDR2 SQIVND (reference sequence). The CDR3: CASSGGTGTDAPQHF. In nucleotides, the CDR3 is TGTGCCAGTAGTGGCGGGACAGGGACTGACGCGCCCCAGCATTTT.

This chain links TRBV11-2 with TRBJ2-1; 9 bases fit TRBD2. V gave up 5 bases and J gave up 2 bases; unmatched junction bases: 7. The CDR3 is 16 amino acids. Looked up from germline, CDR1 is SGHAT and CDR2 is FQNNGV. The CDR3 DNA reads TGTGCCAGCAGCCCTCGACTAGCGGCGGCCTACAATGAGCAGTTCTTC. Amino acids: CASSPRLAAAYNEQFF.

A single count supports this clone. The V gene is TRBV4-2, the J gene TRBJ2-7; 12 bases agree with TRBD1. This CDR3 has 15 amino acids. Germline V gene sequence: CDR1 LGHNA, CDR2 YNFKEQ. V lost 1 base to trimming and J lost 7 bases; unmatched junction nucleotides: 5. This chain's CDR3 is CASSQGGTGGREQYF. DNA for the CDR3: TGTGCCAGCAGCCAAGGTGGGACAGGGGGCCGGGAGCAGTACTTC.

This clone was seen more than once but under ten times. This sequence joins TRBV19 and TRBJ2-7; D perhaps matches TRBD2 (7 bases). CDR1 is LNHDA, CDR2 SQIVND, per germline (reference sequence). V shed 4 bases and J shed 6 bases, with 16 bases lying between them. There are 14 residues in the CDR3. The CDR3 DNA reads TGTGCCAGTAGTACCACAGGGAGGGGTACCGAGCAGTACTTC. This gives the protein CASSTTGRGTEQYF.

The rearrangement joins TRBV5-1 to TRBJ2-2, with TRBD1 matching over 8 bases. Germline V CDR1 and CDR2: SGHRS, YFSETQ. With V trimmed by 3 bases and J by 4 bases, 5 bases remained unmatched. CDR3 length: 15 residues. The CDR3 region has the DNA TGCGCCAGCAGCTACGGACAGGGCGGCACCGGGGAGCTGTTTTTT. Its translation: CASSYGQGGTGELFF.

The V and J genes are TRBV5-4 and TRBJ2-1, with 10 positions matching TRBD1. Per germline, CDR1 SGHNT and CDR2 YYREEE (reference sequence). This CDR3 is 14 amino acids long. The junction had 4 bases not matched to a gene; V was cut back by 3 bases and J by 7 bases. CDR3 sequence: CASSSRDRGNEQFF. CDR3 coding DNA: TGTGCCAGCAGCTCCCGGGACAGGGGTAATGAGCAGTTCTTC.

The chain combines TRBV19 with TRBJ1-3; the D gene is possibly TRBD1 (5 bases). The CDR3 runs to 13 residues. Germline-derived CDR1 and CDR2 are LNHDA and SQIVND (reference sequence). V was cut by 8 bases and J by 0 bases, with 8 bases left in between. CDR3 loop: CASSGISGNTIYF. In DNA, the CDR3 is TGTGCCAGTTCAGGGATCTCTGGAAACACCATATATTTT.

The chain links TRBV2 to TRBJ2-2, with D possibly matching TRBD1 (6 bases). The V gene lost 8 bases and the J gene lost 2 bases, with 12 bases spanning the gap. The CDR3 spans 14 residues. The V gene's germline CDR1 is SNHLY and CDR2 FYNNEI. The CDR3: CASAPGTNTGELFF. For the CDR3, the DNA is TGTGCCAGCGCCCCCGGGACAAACACCGGGGAGCTGTTTTTT.

The chain couples TRBV28 to TRBJ1-2; 11 bases match TRBD1. Per germline, CDR1 MDHEN and CDR2 SYDVKM. Trimming removed 10 bases from V and 8 bases from J; junction bases left unmatched: 9. CDR3 length: 13 amino acids. The CDR3 loop is CAILGQGAKGYTF. CDR3 DNA: TGTGCCATCCTAGGACAGGGGGCAAAGGGCTACACCTTC.

The chain joins TRBV5-8 to TRBJ2-7; D possibly corresponds to TRBD1 (6 bases). Trimming took 0 bases from V and 0 from J, leaving 10 bases between them. CDR1 is SGHTS, CDR2 YDEGEE, per germline. CDR3 length: 15 amino acids. CDR3 in DNA: TGTGCCAGCAGCTTGGGGACAGCTTTCTCCTACGAGCAGTACTTC. Translated: CASSLGTAFSYEQYF.

This clone was seen once. V is TRBV14 and J is TRBJ2-3; the D gene is possibly TRBD2 (6 bases). V lost 1 base to trimming and J lost 0 bases, with 11 bases between them. The CDR3 runs 16 residues. In germline, CDR1 is SGHDN, CDR2 FVKESK. CDR3 DNA sequence: TGTGCCAGCAGCCAAGGGGACTCCTACAGCACAGATACGCAGTATTTT. It is translated as CASSQGDSYSTDTQYF.

The chain is built from TRBV6-6 and TRBJ1-5; the D gene is possibly TRBD1 (5 bases). Trimming took 6 bases from V and 6 from J, leaving 21 bases between them. CDR1 MNHNY and CDR2 SVGAGI come from the germline V gene (reference sequence). This CDR3 has 16 amino acids. CDR3 sequence (DNA): TGTGCCAGCAGATCTCAAACAGGAGATGGAAGTCAGCCCCAGCATTTT. It codes for CASRSQTGDGSQPQHF.

The V gene is TRBV9, the J gene TRBJ2-3, with 10 nucleotides matching TRBD2. The junction had 2 bases not matched to a gene; V was cut back by 4 bases and J by 3 bases. CDR1 is SGDLS and CDR2 is YYNGEE in the germline V gene. The CDR3 contains 14 residues. The CDR3: CASSTAGGTDTQYF. The CDR3 nucleotides read TGTGCCAGCAGCACAGCGGGAGGGACAGATACGCAGTATTTT.